The rows below give T cell receptor beta chains drawn from one sample of a study of cytomegalovirus exposure and HLA in healthy donors. Assay: immunoSEQ multiplex PCR; the TCRdb copy retains only in-frame clones and omits some. The sample includes approximately 150,000 clones, 76% seen only once; the top ten take under 1.5%. The sample comprised PBMCs. These TCRs come from a man in his fifties or sixties in good health and CMV-seronegative. The CDR3 runs from the conserved cysteine through the conserved F or W. D genes are given only for firm matches. Clone sizes are given selectively: once, few, many, or a class where the clone is expanded.

d_gene,j_gene,abundance,v_gene,CDR3nt,CDR3aa
.,TRBJ2-2,few,TRBV29-1,TGCAGCGTGGAAGGTGAGGGATTAGACACCGGGGAGCTGTTTTTT,CSVEGEGLDTGELFF
.,TRBJ1-1,.,TRBV30,TGTGCCTGGAGTGTCGTAGGGGTTGAAGCTTTCTTT,CAWSVVGVEAFF
TRBD1,TRBJ2-6,.,TRBV6-1,TGTGCCAGCAGGACAGGGGGCTCTGGGGCCAACGTCCTGACTTTC,CASRTGGSGANVLTF
TRBD1,TRBJ1-6,.,TRBV30,TGTGCCTGGAGCAGAATCGGGACAGGGGTTTCACCCCTCCACTTT,CAWSRIGTGVSPLHF
.,TRBJ1-3,.,TRBV4-1,TGCGCCAGCAGCCAGTCCCCCGGGGGTCTCTCTGGAAACACCATATATTTT,CASSQSPGGLSGNTIYF
.,TRBJ1-4,few,TRBV4-3,TGCGCCAGCAGCCAACTAAGACAGGCGGGTAATGAAAAACTGTTTTTT,CASSQLRQAGNEKLFF
.,TRBJ1-4,once,TRBV7-2,TGTGCCAGCAGCCCCCCGCCGACGGGGGAAAAACTGTTTTTT,CASSPPPTGEKLFF
.,TRBJ2-7,.,TRBV5-1,TGCGCCAGCAGCTTGGGACAAGCCGAGCAGTACTTC,CASSLGQAEQYF
.,TRBJ1-5,.,TRBV28,TGTGCCAGCAGTCCCCTAAGTCAGGGTCCCCATCAGCCCCAGCATTTT,CASSPLSQGPHQPQHF
TRBD1,TRBJ2-1,.,TRBV5-1,TGCGCCAGCAGCCCTACCCAGGGACAGGGAAAGCAGTTCTTC,CASSPTQGQGKQFF
.,TRBJ1-2,few,TRBV7-3,TGTGCCAGCAGCTTAACGTATGGGGGGAATCTTAACTATGGCTACACCTTC,CASSLTYGGNLNYGYTF
TRBD1,TRBJ1-4,.,TRBV28,TGTGCCAGCAGTATATATGGACAGGGAGGAACTAATGAAAAACTGTTTTTT,CASSIYGQGGTNEKLFF
.,TRBJ1-6,once,TRBV28,TGTGCCAGCACCCTCACTTCCGCGGATTCACCCCTCCACTTT,CASTLTSADSPLHF
.,TRBJ2-7,.,TRBV6-5,TGTGCCAGCAGTTCTCCGGGACTGGCTCCAGGTAGCGAGCAGTACTTC,CASSSPGLAPGSEQYF
TRBD2,TRBJ2-3,few,TRBV6-4,TGTGCCAGCAGTGACTCGCCCGGGGGGAGCACAGATACGCAGTATTTT,CASSDSPGGSTDTQYF